These T cell receptor beta chains were read from a single sample in a study of blood T cell repertoires in COVID-19. Sequencing used immunoSEQ multiplex PCR; TCRdb keeps in-frame clones, though not all of them. The repertoire holds roughly 250,000 clones, roughly 86% seen once, with around 2.5% in the top ten. The sequencing input was peripheral blood. These receptors originate from a woman between 45 and 60 years old with acute or convalescent COVID-19. Each CDR3 is given with its conserved first and last residue. The D gene is left open where the match is weak. Expanded clones are given a class, and other clones once, few, many or no size at all.

-,TRBJ2-1,TRBV3-1/TRBV3-2,TRBD2,CASSQGLAGGVDNEQFF,TGTGCCAGCAGCCAAGGTCTAGCGGGAGGGGTAGATAATGAGCAGTTCTTC
-,TRBJ1-6,TRBV5-6,-,CASSGDGGSSYNSPLHF,TGTGCCAGCAGCGGGGACGGGGGGAGCTCCTATAATTCACCCCTCCACTTT
-,TRBJ2-1,TRBV7-9,TRBD2,CASSDGTSIVLKQFF,TGTGCCAGCAGCGATGGGACTAGCATTGTTCTCAAGCAGTTCTTC
-,TRBJ1-1,TRBV7-2,-,CASSLDILNTEAFF,TGTGCCAGCAGCTTAGATATCCTGAACACTGAAGCTTTCTTT
once,TRBJ2-2,TRBV27,-,CASSSQGTGELFF,TGTGCCAGCAGTTCTCAGGGCACCGGGGAGCTGTTTTTT
-,TRBJ2-1,TRBV4-1,TRBD1,CASRGPGQGPREQFF,TGCGCCAGCAGGGGGCCGGGACAGGGACCTCGGGAGCAGTTCTTC
-,TRBJ1-3,TRBV28,TRBD1,CASSLRDRVNTIYF,TGTGCCAGCAGTTTAAGGGACAGGGTTAACACCATATATTTT
-,TRBJ2-7,TRBV24-1,TRBD1,CATSPRDRALEQYF,TGTGCCACCAGTCCCCGGGACAGGGCGCTCGAGCAGTACTTC
-,TRBJ2-7,TRBV27,-,CASSPGQIYEQYF,TGTGCCAGCAGCCCGGGACAAATCTACGAGCAGTACTTC
-,TRBJ2-5,TRBV27,TRBD2,CASSSSFAGDLETQYF,TGTGCCAGCAGTTCCAGTTTTGCGGGAGATCTAGAGACCCAGTACTTC
-,TRBJ1-5,TRBV24-1,-,CATSDLLVVGPWSNQPQHF,TGTGCCACCAGTGATTTGCTCGTCGTGGGGCCTTGGAGCAATCAGCCCCAGCATTTT
-,TRBJ1-5,TRBV18,-,CASSPSGDNQPQHF,TGTGCCAGCTCACCCAGCGGCGACAATCAGCCCCAGCATTTT
-,TRBJ2-1,TRBV4-3,TRBD2,CASSLGLAGFNEQFF,TGCGCCAGCAGCCTAGGACTAGCGGGATTCAATGAGCAGTTCTTC
once,TRBJ2-1,TRBV29-1,TRBD2,CSATGGWNEQFF,TGCAGCGCGACGGGAGGGTGGAATGAGCAGTTCTTC
-,TRBJ2-1,TRBV24-1,TRBD2,CATSTSGAGGNEQFF,TGTGCCACCAGTACCTCCGGTGCGGGGGGAAATGAGCAGTTCTTC
-,TRBJ2-3,TRBV5-4,-,CASSFAGEDTQYF,TGTGCCAGCAGCTTTGCCGGGGAGGATACGCAGTATTTT
-,TRBJ1-4,TRBV2,-,CASSETGNINEKLFF,TGTGCCAGCAGTGAAACGGGTAATATTAATGAAAAACTGTTTTTT
-,TRBJ2-7,TRBV19,TRBD2,CASSTSGTSWGSEQYF,TGTGCCAGTAGTACCTCCGGGACTAGCTGGGGCTCCGAGCAGTACTTC
-,TRBJ1-6,TRBV20-1,-,CSASRGGSYNSPLHF,TGCAGTGCTAGTCGGGGGGGTTCCTATAATTCACCCCTCCACTTT
-,TRBJ2-1,TRBV5-4,TRBD2,CASSLGLAGGEQFF,TGTGCCAGCAGCTTGGGACTAGCGGGGGGGGAGCAGTTCTTC
-,TRBJ2-1,TRBV5-1,-,CASSWGGGRGTYNEQFF,TGCGCCAGCAGCTGGGGGGGCGGGAGAGGCACCTACAATGAGCAGTTCTTC
-,TRBJ2-7,TRBV7-2,TRBD2,CASSLDFGGTISYEQYF,TGTGCCAGCAGCTTAGATTTCGGGGGGACGATATCCTACGAGCAGTACTTC